A single sample is the source of the 22 T cell receptor beta chains below, sequenced in a study of post-analysis software for immune sequencing data. General study findings and limits: The study found TRBV5-6, TRBV5-1 and TRBV20-1 among a few TRBV segments more frequent in patients than controls.

Their cognate antigens are unknown. TCR beta libraries were prepared from cDNA with unique molecular identifiers. Using its own MiXCR run on the PCR reads, TCRdb lists one record per CDR3 protein. The sample includes 600,000 to 750,000 distinct CDR3 sequences, roughly three fifths of them seen just once. Sequencing was done on a sample of blood. These receptors came from a girl aged 2 to 9 with multiple sclerosis.

The sample holds a few counts of this clonotype. For the CDR3, the DNA is TGTGCCAGCAGCTCTTCGGGACTGGGGGAAAACATTCAGTACTTC. Protein sequence: CASSSSGLGENIQYF. V is TRBV7-8 and J is TRBJ2-4; D is perhaps TRBD2 (6 bases). Germline CDR1 and CDR2: SGHVS and FQNEAQ. The CDR3 extends over 15 amino acids. V was trimmed by 4 bases and J by 5 bases, leaving 15 bases between them.

CDR3 sequence (DNA): TGTGCCATCAGTGAGTCGAGGGTCCCAACTAATGAAAAACTGTTTTTT. Amino acids: CAISESRVPTNEKLFF. The chain has TRBV10-3 and TRBJ1-4; D remains ambiguous. The CDR3 loop spans 16 amino acids. In germline, CDR1 is ENHRY, CDR2 SYGVKD. V lost 0 bases to trimming and J lost 0 bases, with 8 bases between them.

This clonotype was picked up a small number of times. J is TRBJ2-7 and V is TRBV2, with TRBD1 as a possible D gene (5 bases). The CDR3 length is 14 residues. In germline, CDR1 is SNHLY, CDR2 FYNNEI. Trimming stripped 1 base from V and 6 bases from J, with 13 bases between. The CDR3 loop is CASSEEARDSEQYF. CDR3 bases: TGTGCCAGCAGTGAAGAGGCCAGGGATAGCGAGCAGTACTTC.

The chain links TRBV19 to TRBJ2-7; 10 bases match TRBD2. CDR3 size: 16 residues. Germline V CDR1 and CDR2: LNHDA, SQIVND (reference sequence). Germline trimming cut 1 base from V and 0 bases from J; bases unmatched to any gene: 3. In DNA, the CDR3 is TGTGCCAGTAGTATAGGACTAGCGGGCGCCTCCTACGAGCAGTACTTC. It encodes CASSIGLAGASYEQYF.

This chain joins TRBV5-1 and TRBJ2-5; 11 bases match TRBD1. Matching the DNA end better, TRBJ2-7 makes the J call doubtful. The CDR3 loop spans 13 amino acids. The V gene's germline CDR1 is SGHRS and CDR2 YFSETQ. The CDR3 spells CASSPGTGGEQYF. CDR3 sequence (DNA): TGCGCCAGCAGCCCCGGGACAGGGGGCGAGCAGTACTTC.

The CDR3 spells CASSMPSGTEAFF. Here the CDR3 DNA reads TGTGCCAGCAGCATGCCGTCGGGGACTGAAGCTTTCTTT. V is TRBV5-5 and J is TRBJ1-1; D remains ambiguous. The germline V and J ends were trimmed by 4 bases and 5 bases, with 12 bases remaining between them. Germline V gives CDR1 SGHKS, CDR2 YYEKEE (reference sequence). The CDR3 spans 13 residues.

The chain recombines TRBV4-1 with TRBJ2-1, with 8 bases that match TRBD2. Germline trimming cut 3 bases from V and 2 bases from J; bases unmatched to any gene: 3. The CDR3 length is 15 residues. CDR1 and CDR2 from the germline V gene are MGHRA and YSYEKL. The CDR3 here is CASSQREVTYNEQFF. The DNA for the CDR3 is TGCGCCAGCAGCCAGCGGGAGGTTACCTACAATGAGCAGTTCTTC.

The rearrangement uses TRBV4-2 and TRBJ2-7; the D call may be TRBD1 or TRBD2 (6 bases each). CDR1 is LGHNA, CDR2 YNFKEQ, per germline. V was shortened by 0 bases and J by 4 bases, with 13 bases between the two germline ends. This CDR3 spans 15 amino acids. Written as DNA, the CDR3 is TGTGCCAGCAGCCAAGAAATGGGGGGCCGGTACGAGCAGTACTTC. Its translation: CASSQEMGGRYEQYF.

The rearrangement links TRBV5-5 to TRBJ2-1, with D possibly called TRBD1 or TRBD2 (5 bases each). The CDR3 has 15 residues. Germline V gives CDR1 SGHKS, CDR2 YYEKEE (reference sequence). V was shortened by 1 base and J by 7 bases, with 15 bases between the two germline ends. The CDR3 region is CASSLTVGVWNEQFF. CDR3 DNA sequence: TGTGCCAGCAGCTTGACCGTGGGGGTTTGGAATGAGCAGTTCTTC.

V and J are TRBV7-9 and TRBJ2-1; 11 positions agree with TRBD2. V lost 5 bases, J lost 10 bases, and 16 bases stayed unmatched. The germline gives CDR1 SEHNR, CDR2 FQNEAQ (reference sequence). This CDR3 is 17 amino acids long. CDR3 amino acids: CASSPPQGSGGADEQFF. Written as DNA, the CDR3 is TGTGCCAGCAGCCCCCCCCAAGGTAGCGGGGGGGCGGACGAGCAGTTCTTC.

J is TRBJ1-1 and V is TRBV10-2; D is possibly TRBD1 (5 bases). The germline V and J ends were trimmed by 4 bases and 5 bases, with 23 bases remaining between them. CDR3 length: 17 residues. CDR1 WSHSY and CDR2 SAAADI come from the germline V gene. CDR3 bases: TGCGCCAGCAGTGGCTCTAAGATGGGAGGGGTAAATACTGAAGCTTTCTTT. Translated, it gives CASSGSKMGGVNTEAFF.

This clonotype has more than one count but fewer than ten. The CDR3 protein is CASSQDLGDTQYF. CDR3 in DNA: TGTGCCAGCAGCCAAGATTTAGGAGATACGCAGTATTTT. This chain joins TRBV4-2 and TRBJ2-3; no clear D gene. Trimming shortened V by 0 bases and J by 5 bases, and 6 bases separated the two germline ends. The germline CDR1 and CDR2 sequences are LGHNA and YNFKEQ. This CDR3 comprises 13 residues.

The V gene is TRBV9, the J gene TRBJ2-2, with no clear D. Germline CDR1 is SGDLS and CDR2 is YYNGEE. There are 15 residues in the CDR3. V shed 2 bases and J shed 0 bases, with 8 bases lying between them. CDR3 amino acids: CASSVRSANTGELFF. CDR3 DNA sequence: TGTGCCAGCAGCGTTCGCAGCGCGAACACCGGGGAGCTGTTTTTT.

This clonotype has a handful of counts. The V and J genes are TRBV9 and TRBJ1-6; D uncertain. The ends were cut back, 0 bases at V and 4 bases at J, with 11 bases in the middle. The length of the CDR3 is 16 residues. The germline CDR1 and CDR2 sequences are SGDLS and YYNGEE. CDR3 coding DNA: TGTGCCAGCAGCGTAGCGGGAGGAGGGTATAATTCACCCCTCCACTTT. It yields the protein CASSVAGGGYNSPLHF.

The chain couples TRBV5-4 to TRBJ2-1, with 7 bases matching TRBD2. Germline V gives CDR1 SGHNT, CDR2 YYREEE (reference sequence). The CDR3 loop spans 14 amino acids. Germline trimming cut 0 bases from V and 7 bases from J; bases unmatched to any gene: 4. The chain's CDR3 is CASSLGGLSNEQFF. The CDR3 bases are TGTGCCAGCAGCTTGGGGGGACTAAGTAATGAGCAGTTCTTC.

The CDR3 nucleotides read TGTGCCAGCAGCTTATTAGGGGCTTCTGGGGCCAACGTCCTGACTTTC. Translated, it gives CASSLLGASGANVLTF. The chain is built from TRBV7-2 and TRBJ2-6; a possible D gene is TRBD1 (5 bases). This CDR3 has 16 residues. V shed 2 bases and J shed 1 base, with 9 bases lying between them. Germline assignment: CDR1 SGHTA and CDR2 FQGNSA.

V is TRBV5-1 and J is TRBJ2-1; D may be TRBD2 (5 bases). This CDR3 comprises 15 residues. Germline assignment: CDR1 SGHRS and CDR2 YFSETQ. Trimming took 6 bases from V and 5 from J, leaving 18 bases between them. The CDR3 DNA sequence: TGCGCCAGCAACGCCCAACCGGGGAGCCACAATGAGCAGTTCTTC. It specifies CASNAQPGSHNEQFF.

This chain links TRBV12-3 or TRBV12-4 with TRBJ1-1; 8 positions agree with TRBD1. The length of the CDR3 is 15 residues. With V trimmed by 7 bases and J by 5 bases, 12 bases remained unmatched. The DNA of the CDR3 is TGTGCCAGCACCTACCTGAACAGGGGGGGGACTGAAGCTTTCTTT. Its protein is CASTYLNRGGTEAFF.

V usage is TRBV20-1 and J usage is TRBJ2-7; TRBD2 aligns across 8 bases. Trimming took 3 bases from V and 2 from J; bases not matched to a gene: 3. The germline V gene has CDR1 DFQATT and CDR2 SNEGSKA (reference sequence). The CDR3 is made up of 13 amino acids. CDR3: CSASPGGPYEQYF. In DNA, the CDR3 is TGCAGTGCTAGTCCGGGGGGGCCCTACGAGCAGTACTTC.

This clonotype was seen a handful of times. Here the CDR3 DNA reads TGCAGCGTTGAAGGGGCCGGGACAGGGACTGATACGCAGTATTTT. As protein: CSVEGAGTGTDTQYF. The chain is built from TRBV29-1 and TRBJ2-3; 9 nucleotides agree with TRBD1. From germline, CDR1 is SQVTM and CDR2 ANQGSEA. There are 15 residues in the CDR3. Germline trimming cut 1 base from V and 6 bases from J; bases unmatched to any gene: 8.

The table lists this clonotype with a few counts. The rearrangement uses TRBV20-1 and TRBJ2-1; TRBD2 agrees at 12 bases. The trim removed 0 bases at V and 11 bases at J, leaving 2 bases unmatched. This CDR3 is 13 amino acids long. CDR1 is DFQATT and CDR2 is SNEGSKA in the germline V gene (reference sequence). The CDR3 is CSARERTSGKQFF. In nucleotides, the CDR3 is TGCAGTGCTAGAGAGAGGACTAGCGGGAAGCAGTTCTTC.

The chain links TRBV11-2 to TRBJ1-1; the D is unclear. The CDR3 is made up of 13 amino acids. Looked up from germline, CDR1 is SGHAT and CDR2 is FQNNGV. V lost 5 bases, J lost 9 bases, and 16 bases lay in between. CDR3 amino acids: CASSQRDGPKAFF. The CDR3 DNA is TGTGCCAGCAGCCAACGGGATGGGCCAAAAGCTTTCTTT.